These 27 T cell receptor beta chains originate from one sample sequenced in a study of T cell clonality in common variable immunodeficiency. TCRdb's copy holds only in-frame clones and misses some; the assay was immunoSEQ multiplex PCR. The repertoire consists of around 19,000 clones, none detected only once. Findings of the study overall: Reportedly, TCR beta sequences from common variable immunodeficiency showed fewer deletions and N-nucleotide insertions.

No antigen is known for these receptors. Sequencing input: peripheral blood mononuclear cells. These receptors all stem from a human donor with common variable immunodeficiency.

Turning to this clone: The read ends 3 residues shy of where the CDR3 ends; the end is completed using the germline J gene. The rearrangement uses TRBV7-2 and TRBJ1-1, with D possibly matching TRBD1 (6 bases). Germline lookup yields CDR1 SGHTA and CDR2 FQGNSA. This CDR3 is built from 14 residues. V was trimmed by 4 bases and J by 4 bases, leaving 13 bases between them. CDR3 sequence: CASSSTTGSTEAFF. The CDR3 DNA, read in part, is TGTGCCAGCAGCTCTACTACAGGGAGCACTGAA.

As for this clone: The read halts 3 residues ahead of the CDR3 end, with the missing end drawn from the germline J gene. V usage is TRBV30 and J usage is TRBJ1-2; a possible D gene is TRBD1 (6 bases). V was trimmed by 4 bases and J by 4 bases, leaving 13 bases between them. CDR1 is GTSNPN and CDR2 is SVGIG in the germline V gene (reference sequence). The CDR3 is made up of 13 amino acids. The covered CDR3 bases are TGTGCCTGGAATCCCGGGACAACCTATGGC. Protein: CAWNPGTTYG. The full CDR3 is CAWNPGTTYGYTF.

As regards this clone: The read ends 3 residues shy of where the CDR3 ends; the end is completed using the germline J gene. The rearrangement uses TRBV7-3 and TRBJ2-1; D unclear. From germline, CDR1 is SGHTA and CDR2 FQGTGA. V was pared by 2 bases and J by 9 bases, with 14 bases between. The CDR3 covers 14 residues. The CDR3 bases that were read are TGTGCCAGCAGCTTATCGCTAGTTACTGGTGAG. Its translation: CASSLSLVTGE. The full CDR3 sequence reads CASSLSLVTGEQFF.

This clone has just a few counts. From the germline J gene comes the end of the CDR3, since the read stops 3 residues before it. The rearrangement links TRBV6-2 or TRBV6-3 to TRBJ2-3; 8 bases map to TRBD2. CDR3 length equals 17 residues. Per the germline V gene, CDR1 is MNHEY and CDR2 is SVGEGT. With 6 bases clipped from V and 6 bases from J, the junction kept 17 bases outside the gene matches. CDR3 bases read: TGTGCCAGCAGCAACCTTGGCGGGGGGATCAGGGCTGATACG. It encodes CASSNLGGGIRADT. The whole CDR3 sequence reads CASSNLGGGIRADTQYF.

The CDR3 sequence is CASSWTTGDYGYTF. The sequenced part of the CDR3 DNA is TGTGCCAGCAGCTGGACTACGGGCGACTATGGC. The chain employs TRBV11-1 and TRBJ1-2; no clear D gene. The read ends 3 residues before the CDR3 terminus; that terminus is restored from the germline J gene. This CDR3 is 14 amino acids long. Germline V gene sequence: CDR1 SGHAT, CDR2 FQDESV (reference sequence). V lost 4 bases to trimming and J lost 3 bases, with 12 bases between them.

This clone was counted many times. Coverage ceases 3 residues before the CDR3 finishes, and the germline J gene fills in the end. J is TRBJ1-2 and V is TRBV6-2 or TRBV6-3; 8 bases map to TRBD1. The germline V gene has CDR1 MNHEY and CDR2 SVGEGT. V trimming: 7 bases; J trimming: 1 base; junction bases outside the gene matches: 5. This CDR3 contains 14 residues. CDR3: CASNDRGNNYGYTF. The CDR3 DNA, read in part, is TGTGCCAGCAACGACAGGGGTAATAACTATGGC.

In this sample, this clone turned up many times. The read terminates 3 residues ahead of where the CDR3 ends, so the germline J gene completes it. This rearrangement joins TRBV4-2 to TRBJ2-7, with TRBD1 matching 9 bases. J gave up 5 bases and V 6 bases, and 14 bases lay outside the gene matches. This CDR3 is 16 amino acids long. Germline CDR1 is LGHNA and CDR2 is YNFKEQ. The CDR3 bases that were read are TGTGCCAGCAGACCGACAAAGGGACAGGGAAGGGACGAG. This sequence encodes CASRPTKGQGRDE. The entire CDR3 reads CASRPTKGQGRDEQYF.

Ten or more counts support this clone. The CDR3 goes on 3 residues after the read ends, and that part is filled in from the germline J gene. This chain links TRBV18 with TRBJ1-3, with 9 bases lining up with TRBD1. From germline, CDR1 is KGHSH and CDR2 LQKENI. CDR3 length: 15 residues. Trimming at V came to 10 bases and at J to 1 base, leaving 8 bases not matched to a gene. The sequenced part of the CDR3 DNA is TGTGCCAACTCCGAACAGGGGGCTTCTGGAAACACC. Amino acids: CANSEQGASGNT. The full CDR3 reads CANSEQGASGNTIYF.

Note on this clone: The read gets to within 3 residues of the CDR3 end, and the germline J gene fills in the rest. V and J are TRBV6-2 or TRBV6-3 and TRBJ2-3; 7 nucleotides agree with TRBD1. CDR1 MNHEY and CDR2 SVGEGT come from the germline V gene. The junction had 8 bases not matched to a gene; V was cut back by 8 bases and J by 3 bases. The CDR3 spans 14 residues. CDR3 bases read: TGTGCCAGCGTCCAGACAGGGAATACAGATACG. This sequence encodes CASVQTGNTDT. The complete CDR3 protein is CASVQTGNTDTQYF.

This clone was counted at least ten times. The DNA ends 3 residues before the CDR3 does, and the rest of the CDR3 is filled in from the germline J gene. This chain uses TRBV7-9 with TRBJ2-1; tentative D call: TRBD2 (6 bases). V was pared by 1 base and J by 7 bases, with 14 bases between. The CDR3 is 15 amino acids. CDR1 is SEHNR and CDR2 is FQNEAQ in the germline V gene (reference sequence). CDR3 loop: CASSLERWGVNEQFF. CDR3 DNA (partial): TGTGCCAGCAGCTTAGAGCGGTGGGGGGTGAATGAG.

Note on this clone: The read ends 3 residues before the CDR3 terminus; that terminus is restored from the germline J gene. The rearrangement links TRBV18 to TRBJ2-7; possibly TRBD1 for D (6 bases). The CDR3 length is 16 residues. V was pared by 3 bases and J by 1 base, with 16 bases between. Germline V gives CDR1 KGHSH, CDR2 LQKENI. The CDR3 here is CASSPDRRLGSYEQYF. The covered CDR3 bases are TGTGCCAGCTCACCTGACAGGAGGCTAGGTTCCTACGAG.

Only a few counts were recorded for this clone. From the germline J gene comes the end of the CDR3, since the read stops 3 residues before it. The chain has TRBV6-2 or TRBV6-3 and TRBJ2-1; 10 bases map to TRBD2. The CDR3 is made up of 14 amino acids. The V and J ends lost 10 bases and 5 bases, in that order; junction bases with no gene match: 8. Germline V gene data show CDR1 as MNHEY and CDR2 as SVGEGT. The CDR3 here is CAISGLALNNEQFF. CDR3 DNA, as far as it was read: TGTGCCATCTCGGGACTAGCGCTTAACAATGAG.

The sample holds many counts of this clone. One junction end does not reproduce the germline sequence, and a read error may be involved. The read comes to an end 3 residues before the CDR3 does, leaving the germline J gene to fill in the end. The chain combines TRBV6-1 with TRBJ2-3, with 14 bases identical to TRBD2. The CDR3 covers 15 residues. CDR1 is MNHNS and CDR2 is SASEGT in the germline V gene. The CDR3 DNA, read in part, is TGTGCCAGCGGTGACCGAGGGACTAGCGGGAGTACG. It codes for CASGDRGTSGST. The full CDR3 is CASGDRGTSGSTQYF.

This clone was seen only a few times. The CDR3 is cut off 3 residues early in the read; its end comes from the germline J gene. The chain joins TRBV5-5 to TRBJ2-7; 7 nucleotides line up with TRBD1. From germline, CDR1 is SGHKS and CDR2 YYEKEE (reference sequence). J was trimmed by 2 bases and V by 1 base; bases with no gene match: 3. The length of the CDR3 is 14 residues. CDR3 in amino acids: CASSLRDRPYEQYF. CDR3 DNA (partial): TGTGCCAGCAGCTTGAGGGACAGACCCTACGAG.

This clone showed up many times. The sequence runs out 3 residues before the end of the CDR3; the remainder is reconstructed from the germline J gene. The chain joins TRBV18 to TRBJ2-4; TRBD1 matches at 7 bases. V was clipped by 3 bases and J by 7 bases; unmatched bases: 6. Germline V gives CDR1 KGHSH, CDR2 LQKENI. The CDR3 loop spans 14 amino acids. The part of the CDR3 DNA that was read is TGTGCCAGCTCACCCACGGGACAGATGAACATT. Amino acids: CASSPTGQMNI. The entire CDR3 is CASSPTGQMNIQYF. Supplemented by reference TRBV18 and TRBJ2-4, the full variable domain reads NAGVMQNPRHLVRRRGQEARLRCSPMKGHSHVYWYRQLPEEGLKFMVYLQKENIIDESGMPKERFSAEFPKEGPSILRIQQVVRGDSAAYFCASSPTGQMNIQYFGAGTRLSVL.

This clone was observed many times. This CDR3 reads CASSILAFEQYF. CDR3 bases read: TGTGCCAGCAGCATACTAGCTTTCGAG. The chain couples TRBV7-2 to TRBJ2-7; TRBD2 might be the D (6 bases). The read terminates 3 residues before the CDR3 end, so the remaining end is supplied by the germline J gene. The CDR3 sequence is 12 residues long. The V gene lost 5 bases and the J gene lost 6 bases, with 11 bases spanning the gap. The V gene's germline CDR1 is SGHTA and CDR2 FQGNSA.

In regard to this clone: The CDR3 end falls 3 residues outside the read, so it is completed with the germline J gene. The rearrangement links TRBV20-1 to TRBJ2-7; D possibly corresponds to TRBD1 (6 bases). In germline, CDR1 is DFQATT, CDR2 SNEGSKA (reference sequence). V was shortened by 8 bases and J by 4 bases, with 18 bases between the two germline ends. The CDR3 totals 13 residues. CDR3 amino acids: CSSNLGGNYEQYF. The sequenced part of the CDR3 DNA is TGCAGTTCCAATCTAGGGGGTAATTACGAG.

A word on this clone: Read data end 3 residues before the CDR3 end; the end is taken from the germline J gene. The V gene is TRBV19, the J gene TRBJ2-1; D is possibly TRBD2 (5 bases). Germline V gene lookup returns CDR1 LNHDA and CDR2 SQIVND (reference sequence). This CDR3 contains 14 residues. The ends were cut back, 7 bases at V and 0 bases at J, with 10 bases in the middle. CDR3 bases read: TGTGCCAGTAATCCCGGGGTCTCCTACAATGAG. Translated, it gives CASNPGVSYNE. The whole CDR3 sequence is CASNPGVSYNEQFF.

About this clone itself: The junction and the germline gene differ at one end; a read error may be behind it. CDR3 DNA (partial): TGTGCTAGCAGCTTGAGCGGGGGGAACACCGGGGAG. It yields the protein CASSLSGGNTGE. The whole CDR3 is CASSLSGGNTGELFF. This rearrangement joins TRBV7-7 to TRBJ2-2; 8 bases align to TRBD2. Coverage ceases 3 residues before the CDR3 finishes, and the germline J gene fills in the end. CDR3 length: 15 amino acids. Germline CDR1 and CDR2: SSHAT and FNYEAQ (reference sequence).

Ten or more counts support this clone. The CDR3 end falls 3 residues outside the read, so it is completed with the germline J gene. This rearrangement joins TRBV6-1 to TRBJ1-1, with TRBD1 matching 7 bases. Germline lookup yields CDR1 MNHNS and CDR2 SASEGT. The V and J ends lost 4 bases and 3 bases, in that order; junction bases with no gene match: 2. The CDR3 is 13 amino acids. CDR3 loop: CASSGDRYTEAFF. The DNA read from the CDR3 is TGTGCCAGCAGTGGGGACAGATACACTGAA.

Points on this clone: The sequenced fragment ends 3 residues before the CDR3 boundary, so the rest is inferred from the germline J gene. This rearrangement joins TRBV19 to TRBJ2-3; 7 nucleotides align to TRBD2. Germline V gene sequence: CDR1 LNHDA, CDR2 SQIVND (reference sequence). V was pared by 3 bases and J by 2 bases, with 5 bases of the junction left unmatched. This CDR3 comprises 15 residues. The sequenced CDR3 bases are TGTGCCAGTAGTATTCGGGAGGACTACACAGATACG. Translated: CASSIREDYTDT. The whole CDR3 protein is CASSIREDYTDTQYF.

This clone showed up just a few times. The read ends 3 residues early relative to the CDR3; the germline J gene fills the gap. The chain employs TRBV6-1 and TRBJ2-4; weak D call: TRBD1 (5 bases). The CDR3 is 12 amino acids. CDR1 is MNHNS, CDR2 SASEGT, per germline. V was shortened by 4 bases and J by 9 bases, with 10 bases between the two germline ends. The covered CDR3 bases are TGTGCCAGCAGTGCTCCGCAGGGCATT. Its protein is CASSAPQGI. The whole CDR3 sequence is CASSAPQGIQYF.

This clone was picked up many times. The read stops 3 residues short of the end of the CDR3; the missing end is completed from the germline J gene. J is TRBJ1-2 and V is TRBV7-3; TRBD1 matches 10 bases. The length of the CDR3 is 13 residues. V lost 4 bases, J lost 7 bases, and 3 bases stayed unmatched. CDR1 SGHTA and CDR2 FQGTGA come from the germline V gene. CDR3 loop: CASSSTGGAGYTF. The sequenced part of the CDR3 DNA is TGTGCCAGCAGCTCGACAGGGGGCGCTGGC.

A few counts support this clone. The CDR3 end falls 3 residues outside the read, so it is completed with the germline J gene. This chain joins TRBV29-1 and TRBJ2-5, with TRBD1 matching over 11 bases. Germline loops: CDR1 SQVTM, CDR2 ANQGSEA. This CDR3 has 15 residues. The V segment lost 4 bases and the J segment 5 bases; nucleotides outside the gene matches: 9. The DNA read from the CDR3 is TGCAGCGTTGGCCGGAGGACAGGGGGCGCGGAGACC. This sequence encodes CSVGRRTGGAET. The CDR3 reads in full as CSVGRRTGGAETQYF.

This clone was counted ten times or more. The CDR3 DNA, read in part, is TGCAGTGCCAAGAATCCTAACAATGAG. As protein: CSAKNPNNE. The full CDR3 reads CSAKNPNNEQFF. The rearrangement uses TRBV20-1 and TRBJ2-1, with D uncertain. The read stops 3 residues short of the end of the CDR3; the missing end is completed from the germline J gene. V lost 6 bases to trimming and J lost 5 bases, with 11 bases between them. This CDR3 is built from 12 residues. CDR1 is DFQATT and CDR2 is SNEGSKA in the germline V gene (reference sequence).

This clone has ten or more counts. The read comes to an end 3 residues before the CDR3 does, leaving the germline J gene to fill in the end. The chain recombines TRBV20-1 with TRBJ2-3; TRBD2 matches at 10 bases. The CDR3 has 16 amino acids. J gave up 4 bases and V 0 bases, and 7 bases lay outside the gene matches. Germline CDR1 is DFQATT and CDR2 is SNEGSKA (reference sequence). The part of the CDR3 DNA that was read is TGCAGTGCTAGAGATTGGGCTAGCGGGAGCGCAGATACG. Protein sequence: CSARDWASGSADT. In full, the CDR3 reads CSARDWASGSADTQYF.

This clone appeared many times. The covered CDR3 bases are TGTGCCAGCAGCTCAGAACTGACGGGGGGAATT. It codes for CASSSELTGGI. The complete CDR3 sequence is CASSSELTGGIQYF. The chain joins TRBV7-9 to TRBJ2-4, with 7 bases matching TRBD2. The CDR3 extends 3 residues past the end of the read, so its final part is completed from the germline J gene. Germline V gene data show CDR1 as SEHNR and CDR2 as FQNEAQ (reference sequence). The CDR3 totals 14 residues.